Presented here are 11 T cell receptor beta chains from one specimen sequenced in a study of molecular identifiers for immune sequencing clone quantification. TCRdb ran MiXCR on the PCR reads and lists one entry per CDR3 protein. The table includes a few hundred thousand distinct CDR3 sequences, 24% detected once. Input material: naive CD8+ T cells from blood, with Jurkat cell RNA spiked in. Subset of the sample: FACS-sorted CD8+CD4-CCR7+CD45RA+ naive T cells. These receptor sequences come from a human donor in good health. Some libraries in this study had Jurkat cell RNA spiked in.

This rearrangement joins TRBV7-9 to TRBJ1-1; the match to TRBD1 covers 7 bases. The CDR3 has 14 residues. Germline V gene sequence: CDR1 SEHNR, CDR2 FQNEAQ (reference sequence). With V trimmed by 6 bases and J by 5 bases, 9 bases remained unmatched. The CDR3, as DNA: TGTGCCAGCAGACCCTCCGGGACAGCAACTGAAGCTTTCTTT. Residues: CASRPSGTATEAFF. The full variable domain, its missing parts supplied by reference TRBV7-9 and TRBJ1-1, is DTGVSQNPRHKITKRGQNVTFRCDPISEHNRLYWYRQTLGQGPEFLTYFQNEAQLEKSRLLSDRFSAERPKGSFSTLEIQRTEQGDSAMYLCASRPSGTATEAFFGQGTRLTVV.

This clonotype was recorded at least ten times. This chain connects TRBV28 to TRBJ2-1; D remains unclear. Deletions cut 2 bases from V and 2 bases from J, with 19 bases between. CDR1 MDHEN and CDR2 SYDVKM come from the germline V gene. There are 18 residues in the CDR3. DNA for the CDR3: TGTGCCAGCAGTTTACCAACCCTGGCCCCTACAGCCTACAATGAGCAGTTCTTC. This sequence encodes CASSLPTLAPTAYNEQFF.

This clonotype was detected many times. The rearrangement joins TRBV20-1 to TRBJ1-1, with D maybe TRBD1 (5 bases). Deletions cut 1 base from V and 2 bases from J, with 8 bases between. This CDR3 is 13 amino acids long. Germline loops: CDR1 DFQATT, CDR2 SNEGSKA (reference sequence). In nucleotides, the CDR3 is TGCAGTGCTAGAGTTCGGGGCAACACTGAAGCTTTCTTT. It is translated as CSARVRGNTEAFF.

A remark on this clonotype: This sequence may be a read error, since a much larger clone differs from it by one base. The chain carries TRBV24-1 and TRBJ2-1; 7 bases are a match to TRBD1. The CDR3 runs to 16 residues. Losses at the gene ends were 4 bases for V and 4 bases for J; bases not matched to a gene: 9. From germline, CDR1 is KGHDR and CDR2 SFDVKD. This chain's CDR3 is CATSDDPRQGYNEQFF. The CDR3 DNA reads as TGTGCCACCAGTGACGACCCCCGACAGGGATACAATGAGCAGTTCTTC.

This clonotype was counted many times. The genes are TRBV6-5 and TRBJ2-7; 13 positions agree with TRBD2. Trimming at V came to 8 bases and at J to 2 bases, leaving 0 bases not matched to a gene. Germline CDR1 and CDR2: MNHEY and SVGAGI. The CDR3 spans 13 residues. The CDR3 sequence: CASGTSGTYEQYF. CDR3 in DNA: TGTGCCAGCGGGACTAGCGGGACCTACGAGCAGTACTTC.

As to this clonotype: Given a much more abundant clone one base away, this may be a read error. V and J are TRBV2 and TRBJ2-5, with 13 nucleotides matching TRBD2. CDR3 length: 19 amino acids. CDR1 SNHLY and CDR2 FYNNEI come from the germline V gene. The CDR3 sequence: CSSSGAQGLAGEYQETQYF. The CDR3 region has the DNA TGTTCCAGCTCTGGAGCCCAAGGACTAGCGGGGGAGTACCAAGAGACCCAGTACTTC.

This clonotype was seen a handful of times. The rearrangement uses TRBV24-1 and TRBJ2-7, with D possibly TRBD2 on 6 matching bases. The CDR3 spans 12 residues. V was trimmed by 1 base and J by 7 bases, leaving 7 bases between them. The V gene's germline CDR1 is KGHDR and CDR2 SFDVKD. The CDR3 sequence is CATSDFGGEQYF. In DNA, the CDR3 is TGTGCCACCAGTGATTTCGGGGGAGAGCAGTACTTC.

J is TRBJ2-3 and V is TRBV29-1, with D unclear. CDR3 size: 10 residues. With 7 bases removed from V and 3 bases from J, the gap between germline ends came to 5 bases. The germline CDR1 and CDR2 sequences are SQVTM and ANQGSEA. CDR3 protein: CSGNTDTQYF. CDR3 DNA: TGCAGCGGCAATACAGATACGCAGTATTTT.

In DNA, the CDR3 is TGTGCCAGCAGGGCTTTCGGGGCTACTTACACAGATACGCAGTATTTT. This encodes CASRAFGATYTDTQYF. This chain joins TRBV13 and TRBJ2-3; D is tentatively TRBD1 or TRBD2 (5 bases each). This CDR3 has 16 residues. The V end was cut by 6 bases, the J end by 2 bases, with 18 bases between. Germline V gives CDR1 PRHDT, CDR2 FYEKMQ (reference sequence).

This clonotype was recorded a few times. The chain is built from TRBV6-5 and TRBJ2-1, with D tentatively TRBD1 (5 bases). This CDR3 is 13 amino acids long. Germline V gene data show CDR1 as MNHEY and CDR2 as SVGAGI. With 5 bases removed from V and 3 bases from J, the gap between germline ends came to 8 bases. CDR3 in DNA: TGTGCCAGCAGTCCGGACAACTACAATGAGCAGTTCTTC. Translated, it gives CASSPDNYNEQFF.

This clonotype was seen repeatedly, ten times or more. Here the CDR3 reads CASSSDREYEQYF. In DNA form, the CDR3 reads TGTGCCAGCAGCTCGGACAGGGAGTACGAGCAGTACTTC. The chain combines TRBV13 with TRBJ2-7; 8 nucleotides line up with TRBD1. This CDR3 is 13 amino acids long. Trimming took 4 bases from V and 4 from J; bases not matched to a gene: 3. Germline loops: CDR1 PRHDT, CDR2 FYEKMQ (reference sequence).